One and the same sample provided the 27 T cell receptor beta chains below, sequenced in a study of blood T cell repertoires in COVID-19. This table comes from immunoSEQ multiplex PCR, and its TCRdb copy is limited to in-frame clones, with some not included. The sample has approximately 350,000 clones; around nine tenths are singletons. Specimen: peripheral blood. These receptors came from a woman aged 65 to 85 with COVID-19, enrolled during active disease.

In this sample, this clone turned up a few times. CDR3 residues: CASSLEGQTEAFF. The CDR3, as DNA: TGTGCCAGCAGCTTAGAGGGGCAGACTGAAGCTTTCTTT. The chain has TRBV7-8 and TRBJ1-1, with D possibly matching TRBD1 (5 bases). The V gene's germline CDR1 is SGHVS and CDR2 FQNEAQ. CDR3 length equals 13 residues. Trimming removed 1 base at V and 5 bases at J, with 8 bases between.

In this sample, this clone turned up once. This sequence joins TRBV12-3 or TRBV12-4 and TRBJ1-1; 7 bases are shared with TRBD1. V gave up 5 bases and J gave up 11 bases; unmatched junction bases: 8. The CDR3 runs to 12 residues. The CDR3 spells CASSIQGGNAFF. The CDR3 bases are TGTGCCAGCAGTATCCAGGGGGGAAATGCTTTCTTT.

In the case of this clone: Distinct nucleotide sequences in the sample also encode this CDR3. V is TRBV19 and J is TRBJ2-1, with 8 bases fitting TRBD2. The V segment lost 6 bases and the J segment 9 bases; nucleotides outside the gene matches: 4. Per the germline V gene, CDR1 is LNHDA and CDR2 is SQIVND (reference sequence). The CDR3 is 12 amino acids. CDR3 sequence: CASSGGAGEQFF. The CDR3 region has the DNA TGTGCCAGTAGCGGGGGGGCCGGTGAGCAGTTCTTC.

The chain carries TRBV7-2 and TRBJ2-1; tentatively, D is TRBD1 (5 bases). Trimming stripped 5 bases from V and 7 bases from J, with 21 bases between. The CDR3 runs to 16 residues. The germline gives CDR1 SGHTA, CDR2 FQGNSA. CDR3 nucleotide sequence: TGTGCCAGCAGCCTTATAGAGGCAGGGCTGGGGAATGAGCAGTTCTTC. It yields the protein CASSLIEAGLGNEQFF. The full variable domain, completed using reference TRBV7-2 and TRBJ2-1, is GAGVSQSPSNKVTEKGKDVELRCDPISGHTALYWYRQSLGQGLEFLIYFQGNSAPDKSGLPSDRFSAERTGGSVSTLTIQRTQQEDSAVYLCASSLIEAGLGNEQFFGPGTRLTVL.

The chain is built from TRBV5-6 and TRBJ1-1; weak D call: TRBD1 (5 bases). The germline V gene has CDR1 SGHDT and CDR2 YYEEEE. The CDR3 has 14 residues. V was cut by 0 bases and J by 5 bases, with 11 bases left in between. The CDR3: CASSLVAGRTEAFF. CDR3 DNA sequence: TGTGCCAGCAGCTTGGTGGCAGGGCGGACTGAAGCTTTCTTT.

This clone has just one count. V and J are TRBV5-4 and TRBJ2-7; 7 positions match TRBD1. CDR1 and CDR2 (germline): SGHNT, YYREEE (reference sequence). The V gene end was trimmed by 2 bases and the J gene end by 7 bases; junction bases not matched to a gene: 6. The CDR3 consists of 13 residues. The CDR3 nucleotides are TGTGCCAGCAGCTTCGAGGGGGCGCGTGAGCAGTACTTC. Residues: CASSFEGAREQYF.

The rearrangement joins TRBV5-1 to TRBJ1-2, with D maybe TRBD1 (5 bases). Germline values: CDR1 SGHRS, CDR2 YFSETQ. V was cut by 0 bases and J by 4 bases, with 13 bases left in between. This CDR3 spans 15 amino acids. As DNA, the CDR3 is TGCGCCAGCAGCTTGGACTCACAGGCTTCCTATGGCTACACCTTC. Translating it yields CASSLDSQASYGYTF. Based on the CDR3 plus reference TRBV5-1 and TRBJ1-2, the full variable domain is KAGVTQTPRYLIKTRGQQVTLSCSPISGHRSVSWYQQTPGQGLQFLFEYFSETQRNKGNFPGRFSGRQFSNSRSEMNVSTLELGDSALYLCASSLDSQASYGYTFGSGTRLTVV.

The rearrangement links TRBV28 to TRBJ1-4; D gene ambiguous. The V end was cut by 3 bases, the J end by 7 bases, with 9 bases between. Germline CDR1 reads MDHEN; CDR2 reads SYDVKM. The CDR3 spans 13 residues. CDR3 region: CASSFSVREKLFF. CDR3 DNA sequence: TGTGCCAGCAGTTTTTCGGTCCGTGAAAAACTGTTTTTT.

The V gene is TRBV21-1, the J gene TRBJ2-6; whether TRBD2, the table's D call, matches the DNA was not checked. TRBV21-1 is a pseudogene. The CDR3 is 20 residues long. The CDR3 region has the DNA TGTGCCAGCAGCAAAAAACTAGGGGCTAGCGGATTCTCTGGGGCCAACGTCCTGACTTTC. Its translation: CASSKKLGASGFSGANVLTF.

The chain carries TRBV27 and TRBJ1-2; no clear D gene. The CDR3 extends over 15 amino acids. CDR1 and CDR2 from the germline V gene are MNHEY and SMNVEV (reference sequence). Trimming took off 4 bases at V and 4 bases at J, with 16 bases between the two ends. In DNA form, the CDR3 reads TGTGCCAGCAGTTCCGTCTCGGACGGACTCTATGGCTACACCTTC. Amino acid sequence: CASSSVSDGLYGYTF.

This chain connects TRBV5-6 to TRBJ1-1, with no clear D. Trimming took 0 bases from V and 2 from J, leaving 5 bases between them. The CDR3 runs 13 residues. Germline values: CDR1 SGHDT, CDR2 YYEEEE. Written as DNA, the CDR3 is TGTGCCAGCAGCTTGGGAGGAAACACTGAAGCTTTCTTT. Its translation is CASSLGGNTEAFF.

V is TRBV27 and J is TRBJ1-1; 7 nucleotides agree with TRBD1. There are 14 residues in the CDR3. After removal of 6 bases from V and 0 bases from J, the junction contained 4 bases not matched to a gene. In germline, CDR1 is MNHEY, CDR2 SMNVEV (reference sequence). DNA of the CDR3: TGTGCCAGCAGGACCGGGACAGTGAACACTGAAGCTTTCTTT. Its protein is CASRTGTVNTEAFF.

V is TRBV28 and J is TRBJ1-6; D may be TRBD1 (6 bases). This CDR3 is built from 15 residues. The V and J ends lost 4 bases and 6 bases respectively, with 13 bases between them. Germline V gives CDR1 MDHEN, CDR2 SYDVKM. The CDR3 DNA reads as TGTGCCAGCAGTTCCCGCGGGGGCCCTAATTCACCCCTCCACTTT. This gives the protein CASSSRGGPNSPLHF.

This clone appeared a single time. V is TRBV5-1 and J is TRBJ2-7, with D possibly TRBD1 on 6 matching bases. This CDR3 is built from 14 residues. Germline-derived CDR1 and CDR2 are SGHRS and YFSETQ. Trimming took 0 bases from V and 3 from J, leaving 10 bases between them. The DNA of the CDR3 is TGCGCCAGCAGCTTGGTAGGACAGATCTACGAGCAGTACTTC. Translated, it gives CASSLVGQIYEQYF.

The V gene is TRBV9, the J gene TRBJ2-3; 11 bases are a match to TRBD1. Germline V gives CDR1 SGDLS, CDR2 YYNGEE. The CDR3 has 15 residues. J was trimmed by 9 bases and V by 0 bases; bases with no gene match: 6. As DNA, the CDR3 is TGTGCCAGCAGCGTAGCTACGGGACAGGGGGACACGCAGTATTTT. It encodes CASSVATGQGDTQYF.

On this clone itself: Within the sample, other DNA sequences also encode this same CDR3. The rearrangement joins TRBV30 to TRBJ2-7; TRBD1 is a possible D gene (6 bases). CDR1 and CDR2 (germline): GTSNPN, SVGIG (reference sequence). The CDR3 has 12 residues. Between the trimmed V and J ends, which lost 2 bases and 3 bases, there was a span of 8 bases. In nucleotides, the CDR3 is TGTGCCTGGAGTTCACAGGGCTACGAGCAGTACTTC. This encodes CAWSSQGYEQYF.

Only one count was recorded for this clone. The junction and the germline gene differ at one end; a read error may be behind it. This chain connects TRBV2 to TRBJ1-6; D may be TRBD1 (6 bases). This CDR3 comprises 16 residues. Germline V CDR1 and CDR2: SNHLY, FYNNEI. CDR3 sequence reads: CASSEGQYSYNSPLHF. CDR3 nucleotide sequence: TGTGCCAGCAGCGAAGGACAGTACTCCTATAATTCACCCCTCCACTTT.

This clone has only a few counts. The chain links TRBV19 to TRBJ1-1; TRBD1 aligns across 8 bases. The CDR3 spans 15 residues. The J segment lost 4 bases and the V segment lost 3 bases, leaving 7 bases of the junction unmatched. The germline V gene has CDR1 LNHDA and CDR2 SQIVND (reference sequence). CDR3: CASSMGQVESTEAFF. CDR3 in DNA: TGTGCCAGTAGTATGGGACAGGTCGAAAGCACTGAAGCTTTCTTT.

This clone appeared a single time. The chain combines TRBV5-6 with TRBJ1-5; 9 bases are shared with TRBD1. Germline V gene lookup returns CDR1 SGHDT and CDR2 YYEEEE. The CDR3 has 15 residues. The trim removed 0 bases at V and 7 bases at J, leaving 5 bases unmatched. In DNA form, the CDR3 reads TGTGCCAGCAGCTTGGGGGGGACAGGGATGCAGCCCCAGCATTTT. It encodes CASSLGGTGMQPQHF.

The genes are TRBV2 and TRBJ1-2, with no clear D. Germline V gives CDR1 SNHLY, CDR2 FYNNEI. Trimming stripped 3 bases from V and 0 bases from J, with 8 bases between. CDR3 size: 14 residues. The CDR3 reads CASSDSVPNYGYTF. In nucleotides, the CDR3 is TGTGCCAGCAGTGACTCGGTCCCTAACTATGGCTACACCTTC.

This sequence joins TRBV27 and TRBJ1-2, with D perhaps TRBD1 (6 bases). Deletions cut 6 bases from V and 8 bases from J, with 16 bases between. The CDR3 contains 13 residues. Germline V gene sequence: CDR1 MNHEY, CDR2 SMNVEV (reference sequence). DNA of the CDR3: TGTGCCAGCAGAGTACCAGGGGCCGGCGGCTACACCTTC. This sequence encodes CASRVPGAGGYTF.

The rearrangement joins TRBV5-1 to TRBJ1-2, with a weak D call TRBD1 (6 bases). The CDR3 consists of 15 residues. Trimming took off 1 base at V and 4 bases at J, with 14 bases between the two ends. The germline CDR1 and CDR2 sequences are SGHRS and YFSETQ. CDR3 sequence: CASSLYTGLAYGYTF. The DNA of the CDR3 is TGCGCCAGCAGCTTGTACACAGGGCTGGCCTATGGCTACACCTTC.

The chain is built from TRBV4-1 and TRBJ2-3; D might be TRBD2 (5 bases). Germline V gene sequence: CDR1 MGHRA, CDR2 YSYEKL. CDR3 length: 16 amino acids. V was cut by 1 base and J by 6 bases, with 17 bases left in between. The CDR3 coding sequence is TGCGCCAGCAGCCAAGGAAAGGGCCTAGCTGCGGATACGCAGTATTTT. Translation: CASSQGKGLAADTQYF.

The J gene is TRBJ1-2, the V gene TRBV12-3 or TRBV12-4; a weak D match, TRBD1 (6 bases). The CDR3 is 12 amino acids. V was clipped by 7 bases and J by 6 bases, with 12 bases between them. CDR3 DNA sequence: TGTGCCAGCAACCGGGACAACCATGGCTACACCTTC. Its translation is CASNRDNHGYTF.

This clone has only one observation. The chain uses TRBV19 and TRBJ1-2; D remains ambiguous. This CDR3 region has 15 residues. Per the germline V gene, CDR1 is LNHDA and CDR2 is SQIVND (reference sequence). V was clipped by 4 bases and J by 2 bases, with 14 bases between them. Here the CDR3 reads CASSTTPVVNYGYTF. The CDR3 bases are TGTGCCAGTAGTACCACCCCGGTGGTGAACTATGGCTACACCTTC.

CDR3 coding DNA: TGTGCCAGCAGTGAATCCGGGGGGTATAATTCACCCCTCCACTTT. It codes for CASSESGGYNSPLHF. This chain links TRBV6-1 with TRBJ1-6; the D gene is possibly TRBD1 (5 bases). Trimming removed 2 bases from V and 4 bases from J, with 9 bases in between. The CDR3 loop spans 15 amino acids. Germline assignment: CDR1 MNHNS and CDR2 SASEGT.

V and J are TRBV7-2 and TRBJ1-1; TRBD1 agrees at 12 bases. The CDR3 loop spans 16 amino acids. V was pared by 5 bases and J by 4 bases, with 8 bases of the junction left unmatched. From germline, CDR1 is SGHTA and CDR2 FQGNSA. Here the CDR3 reads CASSGGTGGVITEAFF. CDR3 in DNA: TGTGCCAGCAGCGGAGGGACAGGGGGCGTTATCACTGAAGCTTTCTTT.